Shown below are 28 T cell receptor beta chains from a single sample sequenced in a study of blood T cells in healthy people across ages. A second PCR, run for about 7 to 11 cycles, used a sample-barcoded 5' primer plus a J-beta primer mix. TCRdb itself ran the 5' RACE reads through MiXCR, one entry per CDR3 protein. The sample lists hundreds of thousands of distinct CDR3 sequences; 58% were seen once. The sequenced sample consisted of blood. These receptor sequences come from a man between 60 and 75 years old in good health.

The chain uses TRBV10-3 and TRBJ1-2, with 9 positions matching TRBD1. There are 16 residues in the CDR3. Losses at the gene ends were 6 bases for V and 3 bases for J; bases not matched to a gene: 11. Germline V gene data show CDR1 as ENHRY and CDR2 as SYGVKD. In nucleotides, the CDR3 is TGTGCCATCAGGGAGGCCAACAGGGGGCTTGACTATGGCTACACCTTC. This translates into CAIREANRGLDYGYTF.

As for this clonotype: Germline is not matched at one junction end, which may reflect a read error. The rearrangement links TRBV20-1 to TRBJ2-6, with D perhaps given as TRBD1 or TRBD2 (5 bases each). The CDR3 is made up of 12 amino acids. Germline V gives CDR1 DFQATT, CDR2 SNEGSKA (reference sequence). The CDR3 spells CSASSGANVPTF. In DNA form, the CDR3 reads TGCAGTGCTAGTTCCGGGGCCAACGTCCCGACTTTC.

This clonotype has just a few counts. The J gene is TRBJ2-7, the V gene TRBV7-9; perhaps TRBD1 as D (6 bases). This CDR3 is built from 12 residues. V dropped 3 bases and J dropped 4 bases, with 7 bases sitting between them. Germline V gives CDR1 SEHNR, CDR2 FQNEAQ (reference sequence). CDR3 DNA sequence: TGTGCCAGCAGCTTCACAGGGTACGAGCAGTACTTC. It codes for CASSFTGYEQYF.

This rearrangement joins TRBV28 to TRBJ1-2, with TRBD1 matching 8 bases. This CDR3 has 14 residues. The germline CDR1 and CDR2 sequences are MDHEN and SYDVKM. V lost 6 bases and J lost 4; bases outside the gene matches: 7. The CDR3: CASSYRGGSYGYTF. The CDR3 coding sequence is TGTGCCAGCAGCTACAGGGGGGGATCCTATGGCTACACCTTC.

This chain joins TRBV24-1 and TRBJ2-1, with D uncertain. CDR1 is KGHDR, CDR2 SFDVKD, per germline. The CDR3 length is 11 residues. V was trimmed by 5 bases and J by 6 bases, leaving 4 bases between them. CDR3 amino acids: CATSAPNEQFF. CDR3 nucleotides: TGTGCCACCAGTGCTCCCAATGAGCAGTTCTTC.

The chain employs TRBV9 and TRBJ1-2; D might be TRBD1 (5 bases). V lost 0 bases and J 2 bases, leaving 11 bases between the germline ends. The CDR3 is 15 amino acids. CDR1 SGDLS and CDR2 YYNGEE come from the germline V gene. CDR3 coding DNA: TGTGCCAGCAGCGTAGAACCAGGGAGGAACTATGGCTACACCTTC. Translated, it gives CASSVEPGRNYGYTF.

V is TRBV7-9 and J is TRBJ1-2; D is undetermined. Trimming pared 4 bases from V and 8 bases from J, leaving 14 bases between. Germline V gene lookup returns CDR1 SEHNR and CDR2 FQNEAQ (reference sequence). This CDR3 region has 13 residues. CDR3 sequence: CASSSRNPIGYTF. CDR3 sequence (DNA): TGTGCCAGCAGCTCCCGTAACCCCATCGGCTACACCTTC.

This clonotype was observed once. The chain joins TRBV10-3 to TRBJ1-2; D ambiguous. The CDR3 sequence is 12 residues long. CDR1 is ENHRY and CDR2 is SYGVKD in the germline V gene. The V end lost 10 bases, the J end lost 3 bases, and 12 bases lay between the germline ends. The CDR3 bases are TGTGCCACCGGGGAGTCCGACTATGGCTACACCTTC. This encodes CATGESDYGYTF.

The chain carries TRBV20-1 and TRBJ2-3, with D possibly matching TRBD2 (6 bases). Germline-derived CDR1 and CDR2 are DFQATT and SNEGSKA (reference sequence). V shed 2 bases and J shed 9 bases, with 18 bases lying between them. The CDR3 is made up of 14 amino acids. The CDR3 reads CSARRVAAAETQYF. CDR3 sequence (DNA): TGCAGTGCTAGAAGGGTAGCGGCGGCGGAGACGCAGTATTTT.

The chain carries TRBV29-1 and TRBJ2-5; perhaps D is TRBD1 or TRBD2 (5 bases each). V was clipped by 5 bases and J by 4 bases, with 14 bases between them. Germline-derived CDR1 and CDR2 are SQVTM and ANQGSEA. The CDR3 contains 13 residues. This CDR3 reads CSVLAREIETQYF. CDR3 sequence (DNA): TGCAGCGTTTTGGCCAGGGAGATAGAGACCCAGTACTTC.

This clonotype has just a few counts. The CDR3 nucleotides are TGTGCCAGCAGTCCAAATACTGGGGCCAACGTCCTGACTTTC. This translates into CASSPNTGANVLTF. The gene calls are TRBV6-4 and TRBJ2-6; unclear D gene. The V end lost 5 bases, the J end lost 2 bases, and 7 bases lay between the germline ends. Germline lookup yields CDR1 MRHNA and CDR2 SNTAGT. The CDR3 covers 14 residues.

The V gene is TRBV6-2 or TRBV6-3, the J gene TRBJ2-5; D uncertain. The V end lost 2 bases, the J end lost 5 bases, and 15 bases lay between the germline ends. CDR1 MNHEY and CDR2 SVGEGT come from the germline V gene. The CDR3 contains 15 residues. This CDR3 reads CASSYGPPRFETQYF. The CDR3 bases are TGTGCCAGCAGTTACGGCCCGCCGAGGTTTGAGACCCAGTACTTC.

The V gene is TRBV5-1, the J gene TRBJ1-2; possibly TRBD1 for D (5 bases). The germline gives CDR1 SGHRS, CDR2 YFSETQ. V was cut by 3 bases and J by 2 bases, with 11 bases left in between. This CDR3 spans 14 amino acids. The CDR3 loop is CASSYVTENYGYTF. Written as DNA, the CDR3 is TGCGCCAGCAGCTACGTGACAGAAAACTATGGCTACACCTTC.

The rearrangement joins TRBV12-3 or TRBV12-4 to TRBJ2-7; D assignment may be TRBD1 or TRBD2 (5 bases each). The CDR3 totals 14 residues. Trimming removed 5 bases from V and 7 bases from J, with 18 bases in between. The CDR3 bases are TGTGCCAGCAGTCTAGGGAGATGGGACCATGAGCAGTACTTC. Translated, it gives CASSLGRWDHEQYF.

V is TRBV14 and J is TRBJ2-1, with D perhaps being TRBD1 or TRBD2 (5 bases each). From germline, CDR1 is SGHDN and CDR2 FVKESK. Trimming cost V 0 bases and J 10 bases, with 10 bases left between them. The CDR3 runs to 13 residues. The CDR3 sequence: CASSQDPGREQFF. The DNA for the CDR3 is TGTGCCAGCAGCCAAGACCCGGGGCGGGAGCAGTTCTTC. The full variable domain, with the rest looked up from reference TRBV14 and TRBJ2-1, is EAGVTQFPSHSVIEKGQTVTLRCDPISGHDNLYWYRRVMGKEIKFLLHFVKESKQDESGMPNNRFLAERTGGTYSTLKVQPAELEDSGVYFCASSQDPGREQFFGPGTRLTVL.

V gene TRBV12-3 or TRBV12-4 combines with J gene TRBJ1-1, with TRBD1 matching 9 bases. The V gene end was trimmed by 9 bases and the J gene end by 5 bases; junction bases not matched to a gene: 10. This CDR3 is 14 amino acids long. The CDR3 is CASIPRTGVTEAFF. CDR3 coding DNA: TGTGCCAGTATCCCTCGGACAGGGGTGACTGAAGCTTTCTTT.

This clonotype was detected a few times. The chain uses TRBV7-9 and TRBJ2-5; D unclear. V was pared by 3 bases and J by 1 base, with 9 bases between. CDR1 is SEHNR, CDR2 FQNEAQ, per germline (reference sequence). The CDR3 sequence is 14 residues long. DNA of the CDR3: TGTGCCAGCAGCTTCGGCCCAGCCCAAGAGACCCAGTACTTC. This codes for CASSFGPAQETQYF.

J is TRBJ1-6 and V is TRBV20-1; D may be TRBD1 (5 bases). Germline assignment: CDR1 DFQATT and CDR2 SNEGSKA (reference sequence). This CDR3 has 15 residues. Deletions cut 6 bases from V and 6 bases from J, with 18 bases between. CDR3 sequence reads: CSAPEAGNGNSPLHF. The CDR3, as DNA: TGCAGTGCCCCAGAGGCAGGGAATGGTAATTCACCCCTCCACTTT.

This clonotype was observed a few times. The chain has TRBV15 and TRBJ1-2; the D is unclear. Trimming shortened V by 3 bases and J by 3 bases, and 14 bases separated the two germline ends. The V gene's germline CDR1 is LNHNV and CDR2 YYDKDF (reference sequence). The CDR3 runs 15 residues. The DNA of the CDR3 is TGTGCCACCAGCAGCCCCCGGGCACGGCACTATGGCTACACCTTC. It is translated as CATSSPRARHYGYTF.

This rearrangement joins TRBV10-3 to TRBJ2-7; perhaps TRBD1 as D (6 bases). The germline V gene encodes CDR1 ENHRY and CDR2 SYGVKD. Trimming left V 5 bases short and J 0 bases short, with 11 bases between. This CDR3 contains 14 residues. CDR3 nucleotides: TGTGCCATCAGTAACCGGGACAACTCCTACGAGCAGTACTTC. This sequence encodes CAISNRDNSYEQYF.

This clonotype was seen a handful of times. This sequence joins TRBV12-3 or TRBV12-4 and TRBJ2-5; D may be TRBD2 (5 bases). V shed 10 bases and J shed 2 bases, with 17 bases lying between them. The length of the CDR3 is 14 residues. The DNA for the CDR3 is TGTGCCACTAGGAGGAATCAAATACAAGAGACCCAGTACTTC. It translates to CATRRNQIQETQYF.

This chain connects TRBV3-1 to TRBJ1-1, with D perhaps matching TRBD1 (5 bases). This CDR3 has 14 amino acids. CDR1 is LGHDT and CDR2 is YNNKEL in the germline V gene (reference sequence). The ends were cut back, 2 bases at V and 3 bases at J, with 10 bases in the middle. Written as DNA, the CDR3 is TGTGCCAGCAGCCAATCGGGGGAGGACACTGAAGCTTTCTTT. The encoded protein is CASSQSGEDTEAFF.

This sequence joins TRBV5-6 and TRBJ2-1; 8 positions agree with TRBD1. The CDR3 contains 15 residues. The trim removed 4 bases at V and 8 bases at J, leaving 11 bases unmatched. Germline V gives CDR1 SGHDT, CDR2 YYEEEE. The CDR3 nucleotides are TGTGCCAGCAGCGTACCGGGACAGGCTTTCGATGAGCAGTTCTTC. Protein sequence: CASSVPGQAFDEQFF. Combining the CDR3 with reference TRBV5-6 and TRBJ2-1 gives the whole variable domain DAGVTQSPTHLIKTRGQQVTLRCSPKSGHDTVSWYQQALGQGPQFIFQYYEEEERQRGNFPDRFSGHQFPNYSSELNVNALLLGDSALYLCASSVPGQAFDEQFFGPGTRLTVL.

This sequence joins TRBV3-1 and TRBJ2-7; 8 bases are a match to TRBD2. V shed 3 bases and J 5 bases; nucleotides not matched to a gene: 12. This CDR3 contains 16 residues. Germline V CDR1 and CDR2: LGHDT, YNNKEL (reference sequence). CDR3 DNA: TGTGCCAGCAGCCATCTCGGAACGGGGGGGTTCGACGAGCAGTACTTC. This gives the protein CASSHLGTGGFDEQYF.

The CDR3 DNA sequence: TGCGCCAGCAGCCAAGCACAGGGGGCGAGATACGAGCAGTACTTC. Translated, it gives CASSQAQGARYEQYF. The V gene is TRBV4-3, the J gene TRBJ2-7, with 9 bases fitting TRBD1. Trimming removed 1 base from V and 4 bases from J; junction bases left unmatched: 5. The CDR3 consists of 15 residues. The germline gives CDR1 LGHNA, CDR2 YSLEER.

Comment on this clonotype: At one of its ends the junction is not consistent with the germline gene, which may arise from a read error. The chain links TRBV2 to TRBJ2-4; D call uncertain. Germline V lookup: CDR1 SNHLY, CDR2 FYNNEI. The CDR3 sequence is 14 residues long. CDR3 amino acids: CVSSEGRTKNIQYF. CDR3 DNA: TGTGTCAGCAGTGAAGGCAGGACCAAAAACATTCAGTACTTC.

The chain employs TRBV5-1 and TRBJ1-3; 9 nucleotides agree with TRBD1. V was pared by 0 bases and J by 0 bases, with 4 bases of the junction left unmatched. CDR1 and CDR2 from the germline V gene are SGHRS and YFSETQ. The length of the CDR3 is 17 residues. The chain's CDR3 is CASSLVGDRDSGNTIYF. The CDR3, as DNA: TGCGCCAGCAGCTTGGTCGGGGACAGGGACTCTGGAAACACCATATATTTT.

V is TRBV9 and J is TRBJ1-1; 7 bases line up with TRBD1. V lost 0 bases and J lost 4; bases outside the gene matches: 9. CDR1 SGDLS and CDR2 YYNGEE come from the germline V gene. The CDR3 has 16 residues. The CDR3 nucleotides read TGTGCCAGCAGCGTAGCGCCGACAGGGCTCAGCACTGAAGCTTTCTTT. Amino acid sequence: CASSVAPTGLSTEAFF.